This T cell receptor beta chain was identified during a study of blood T cell repertoires in COVID-19. At the level of the study: The analysed material was cDNA or gDNA that came from T cells, B-cell-depleted T cells, or PBMCs.

Those enrolled, adults aged roughly 18 to 95 years, came from roughly 23 US areas. Cohort allocation depended upon clinical history that participants reported. TCRdb keeps only in-frame clones here, not all; method: immunoSEQ multiplex PCR. This repertoire shows about 290,000 clones, approximately 91% found once; its top ten account for about 1.7%. Germline CDR1 is SNHLY and CDR2 is FYNNEI. The CDR3 loop spans 16 amino acids. V lost 0 bases, J lost 1 base, and 9 bases lay in between. This sequence was found in a woman in her forties who had recovered from COVID-19. Sequenced sample: PBMCs or T cells enriched from blood (not recorded which). The chain employs TRBV2 and TRBJ2-2, with unresolved D. The CDR3 coding sequence is TGTGCCAGCAGTGAAGCGCGGCCGCAGAACACCGGGGAGCTGTTTTTT. It specifies CASSEARPQNTGELFF.